Listed here are 8 T cell receptor beta chains from one sample, sequenced in a study of identical twins. TCRdb passed the 5' RACE reads through MiXCR, listing each CDR3 protein once. The sample includes 200,000 to 300,000 distinct CDR3 sequences, 6% to 8.5% of them seen just once. These data also formed part of another study, on yellow fever vaccine responses in identical twins.

The sample comprised CD8+ T cells sorted from blood. These receptors came from a woman between 18 and 30 years old in good health.

A remark on this clonotype: At one boundary the junction diverges from the germline segment, which might be a read error. The chain employs TRBV9 and TRBJ2-2; 7 nucleotides align to TRBD2. This CDR3 contains 12 residues. CDR1 is SGDLS and CDR2 is YYNGEE in the germline V gene. CDR3 region: CASSDGRRELFF. The CDR3 bases are TGTGCCAGCAGCGACGGACGGCGGGAGCTGTTCTTT.

This clonotype has a count of ten or more. The chain uses TRBV7-3 and TRBJ2-2; TRBD2 is a possible D gene (6 bases). This CDR3 is 15 amino acids long. V gave up 5 bases and J gave up 4 bases, with 14 bases separating them. Germline assignment: CDR1 SGHTA and CDR2 FQGTGA. CDR3 nucleotide sequence: TGTGCCAGCAGCCCTTCAGCTAGCGCCACCGGGGAGCTGTTTTTT. It specifies CASSPSASATGELFF.

The chain carries TRBV7-8 and TRBJ1-5, with a possible D match to TRBD1 (6 bases). The V gene lost 5 bases and the J gene lost 5 bases, with 13 bases spanning the gap. Germline CDR1 reads SGHVS; CDR2 reads FQNEAQ. The CDR3 sequence is 14 residues long. Here the CDR3 reads CASSPRRGDQPQHF. The CDR3 DNA follows: TGTGCCAGCAGCCCTCGCAGGGGTGATCAGCCCCAGCATTTT.

This clonotype has more than one count but fewer than ten. This rearrangement joins TRBV20-1 to TRBJ2-7; 7 positions match TRBD1. CDR3 length equals 14 residues. From germline, CDR1 is DFQATT and CDR2 SNEGSKA (reference sequence). Trimming removed 3 bases from V and 1 base from J; junction bases left unmatched: 6. The CDR3: CSARETGKSYEQYV. The CDR3 region has the DNA TGCAGTGCTAGGGAGACAGGGAAGTCCTACGAGCAGTACGTC.

This clonotype was found many times. V usage is TRBV29-1 and J usage is TRBJ2-2; TRBD1 might be the D (6 bases). CDR1 and CDR2 (germline): SQVTM, ANQGSEA. V was pared by 2 bases and J by 5 bases, with 9 bases between. This CDR3 is 13 amino acids long. The CDR3, as DNA: TGCAGCGTTGAAAAGGGGGAAACCGGGGAGCTGTTTTTT. It specifies CSVEKGETGELFF.

This clonotype was counted at least ten times. This chain's CDR3 is CASSLDSDTGELFF. DNA of the CDR3: TGCGCCAGCAGCTTGGATAGCGACACCGGGGAGCTGTTTTTT. This chain connects TRBV5-1 to TRBJ2-2, with D maybe TRBD2 (5 bases). This CDR3 contains 14 residues. CDR1 SGHRS and CDR2 YFSETQ come from the germline V gene. V gave up 0 bases and J gave up 3 bases, with 6 bases separating them.

This clonotype was observed a few times. DNA for the CDR3: TGCAGTGCTACCCGCAGACAGGGGTTATACGAGCAGTACTTC. Amino acid sequence: CSATRRQGLYEQYF. The chain joins TRBV20-1 to TRBJ2-7; 8 nucleotides match TRBD1. This CDR3 contains 14 residues. From germline, CDR1 is DFQATT and CDR2 SNEGSKA (reference sequence). The junction had 9 bases not matched to a gene; V was cut back by 4 bases and J by 4 bases.

This chain links TRBV7-8 with TRBJ2-1; 7 bases agree with TRBD1. The junction had 12 bases not matched to a gene; V was cut back by 1 base and J by 6 bases. Per germline, CDR1 SGHVS and CDR2 FQNEAQ. The CDR3 spans 17 residues. CDR3: CASSLVGQAALVNEQFF. CDR3 nucleotides: TGTGCCAGCAGCTTAGTCGGACAGGCCGCTCTCGTCAATGAGCAGTTCTTC.